This T cell receptor beta chain originates from a study of OX40 agonist ivuxolimab in advanced cancers. Broader study findings: In the 0.1 to 3.0 mg/kg range, CD4+ and CD8+ blood T cells had expanded clonally by week 6.

Sequencing was performed with immunoSEQ multiplex PCR; in TCRdb, only in-frame clones are kept and a portion is missing. The repertoire holds under 85,000 clones, around 85% seen once, with around 0.63% in the top ten. A remark on this clone: Antigen: not known.

The germline V gene encodes CDR1 SGHTA and CDR2 FQGNSA. Trimming left V 5 bases short and J 4 bases short, with 11 bases between. The CDR3 contains 13 residues. This receptor was taken from an adult with an advanced solid tumor such as melanoma, head and neck, liver or kidney cancer. The V and J genes are TRBV7-2 and TRBJ1-2; the D gene is possibly TRBD1 (6 bases). The specimen was CD4+ or CD8+ T cells sorted from blood, collected in a trial of the OX40 agonist ivuxolimab. In DNA, the CDR3 is TGTGCCAGCAGCACCGGACAGTTCTATGGCTACACCTTC. This gives the protein CASSTGQFYGYTF.